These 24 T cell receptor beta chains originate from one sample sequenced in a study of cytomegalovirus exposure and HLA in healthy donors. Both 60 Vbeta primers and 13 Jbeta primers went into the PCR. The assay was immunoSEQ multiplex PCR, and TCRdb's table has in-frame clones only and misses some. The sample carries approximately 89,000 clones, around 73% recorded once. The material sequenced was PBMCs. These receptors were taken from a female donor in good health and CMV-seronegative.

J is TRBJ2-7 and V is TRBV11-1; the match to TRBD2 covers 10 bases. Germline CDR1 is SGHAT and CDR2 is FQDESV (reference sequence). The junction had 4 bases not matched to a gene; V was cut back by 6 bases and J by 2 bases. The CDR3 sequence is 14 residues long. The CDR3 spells CASRGAGGTYEQYF. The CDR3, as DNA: TGTGCCAGCAGAGGAGCGGGAGGGACCTACGAGCAGTACTTC. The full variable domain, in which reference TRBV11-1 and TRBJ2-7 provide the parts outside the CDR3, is EAEVAQSPRYKITEKSQAVAFWCDPISGHATLYWYRQILGQGPELLVQFQDESVVDDSQLPKDRFSAERLKGVDSTLKIQPAELGDSAMYLCASRGAGGTYEQYFGPGTRLTVT.

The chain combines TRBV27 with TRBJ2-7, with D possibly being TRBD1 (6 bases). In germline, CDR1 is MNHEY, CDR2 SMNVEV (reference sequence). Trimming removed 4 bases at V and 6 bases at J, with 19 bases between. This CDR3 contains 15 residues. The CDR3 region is CASSSYLGMGAEQYF. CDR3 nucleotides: TGTGCCAGCAGTTCCTACCTAGGGATGGGGGCCGAGCAGTACTTC.

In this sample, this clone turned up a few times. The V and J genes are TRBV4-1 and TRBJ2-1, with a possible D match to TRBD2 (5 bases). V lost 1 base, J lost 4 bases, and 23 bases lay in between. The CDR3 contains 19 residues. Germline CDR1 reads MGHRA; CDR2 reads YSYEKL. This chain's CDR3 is CASSQVGLEEAAWYNEQFF. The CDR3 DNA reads TGCGCCAGCAGCCAAGTAGGGCTGGAGGAGGCGGCCTGGTACAATGAGCAGTTCTTC.

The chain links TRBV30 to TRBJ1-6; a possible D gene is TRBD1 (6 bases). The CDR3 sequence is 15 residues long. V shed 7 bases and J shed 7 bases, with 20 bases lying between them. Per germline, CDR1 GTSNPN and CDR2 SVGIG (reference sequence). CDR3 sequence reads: CALQGTKGSNSPLHF. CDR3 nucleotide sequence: TGTGCCTTGCAGGGGACCAAAGGTTCCAATTCACCCCTCCACTTT.

CDR3 region: CASSLQEGNTEAFF. CDR3 coding DNA: TGCGCCAGCAGCCTTCAGGAAGGCAACACTGAAGCTTTCTTT. The genes are TRBV4-3 and TRBJ1-1; no reliable D call. Looked up from germline, CDR1 is LGHNA and CDR2 is YSLEER. This CDR3 contains 14 residues. The ends were cut back, 4 bases at V and 2 bases at J, with 11 bases in the middle.

The CDR3 DNA sequence: TGCAGTGCTTACTTTTACAATGAGCAGTTCTTC. It yields the protein CSAYFYNEQFF. The genes are TRBV20-1 and TRBJ2-1, with no clear D. Germline CDR1 is DFQATT and CDR2 is SNEGSKA (reference sequence). The CDR3 runs 11 residues. V gave up 5 bases and J gave up 4 bases, with 6 bases separating them.

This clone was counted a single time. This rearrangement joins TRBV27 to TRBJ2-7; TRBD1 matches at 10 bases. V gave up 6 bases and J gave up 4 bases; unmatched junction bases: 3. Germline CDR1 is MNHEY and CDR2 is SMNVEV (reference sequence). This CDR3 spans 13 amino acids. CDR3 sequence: CASSGQGGYEQYF. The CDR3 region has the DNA TGTGCCAGCAGCGGACAGGGGGGGTACGAGCAGTACTTC.

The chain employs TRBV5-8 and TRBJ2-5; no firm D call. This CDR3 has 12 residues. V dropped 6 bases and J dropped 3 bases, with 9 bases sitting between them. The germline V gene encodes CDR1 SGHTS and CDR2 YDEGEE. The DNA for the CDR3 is TGTGCCAGCATCCTCATAGAAGAGACCCAGTACTTC. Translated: CASILIEETQYF.

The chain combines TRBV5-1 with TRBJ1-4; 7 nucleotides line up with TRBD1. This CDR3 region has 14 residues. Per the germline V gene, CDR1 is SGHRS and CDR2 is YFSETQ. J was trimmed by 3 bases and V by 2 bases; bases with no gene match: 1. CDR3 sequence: CASSLQGPNEKLFF. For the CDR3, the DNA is TGCGCCAGCAGCTTACAGGGGCCTAATGAAAAACTGTTTTTT.

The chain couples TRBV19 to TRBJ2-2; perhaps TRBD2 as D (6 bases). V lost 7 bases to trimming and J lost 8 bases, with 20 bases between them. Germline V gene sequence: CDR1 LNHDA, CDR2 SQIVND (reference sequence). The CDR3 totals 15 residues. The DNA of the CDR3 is TGTGCCAGTAATGCGGAGGGAACTTTATTGGGGGAGCTGTTTTTT. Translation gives CASNAEGTLLGELFF.

CDR3 protein: CASSLRGHSEAFF. The CDR3 bases are TGTGCCAGCAGTTTAAGGGGCCATTCTGAAGCTTTCTTT. The chain couples TRBV27 to TRBJ1-1; D is possibly TRBD1 (5 bases). The length of the CDR3 is 13 residues. V was shortened by 2 bases and J by 6 bases, with 10 bases between the two germline ends. From germline, CDR1 is MNHEY and CDR2 SMNVEV (reference sequence).

The CDR3 loop reads CASSSPRGSNYEQYF. The CDR3 DNA sequence: TGTGCCAGCAGCTCGCCCCGCGGGTCGAACTACGAGCAGTACTTC. V is TRBV7-9 and J is TRBJ2-7, with a weak D call TRBD2 (5 bases). CDR1 and CDR2 (germline): SEHNR, FQNEAQ (reference sequence). This CDR3 comprises 15 residues. The ends were cut back, 4 bases at V and 3 bases at J, with 16 bases in the middle.

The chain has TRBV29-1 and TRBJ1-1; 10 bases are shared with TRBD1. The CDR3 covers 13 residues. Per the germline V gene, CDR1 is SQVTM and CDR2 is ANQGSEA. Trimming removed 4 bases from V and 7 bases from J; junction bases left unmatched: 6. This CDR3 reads CSVVGQGVGEAFF. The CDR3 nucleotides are TGCAGCGTTGTTGGACAGGGGGTAGGTGAAGCTTTCTTT.

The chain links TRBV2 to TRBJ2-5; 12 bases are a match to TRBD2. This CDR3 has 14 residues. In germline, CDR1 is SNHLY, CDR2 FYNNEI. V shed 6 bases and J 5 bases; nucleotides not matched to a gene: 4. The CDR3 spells CASSRLAGGETQYF. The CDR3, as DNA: TGTGCCAGCAGCAGGCTAGCGGGGGGGGAGACCCAGTACTTC.

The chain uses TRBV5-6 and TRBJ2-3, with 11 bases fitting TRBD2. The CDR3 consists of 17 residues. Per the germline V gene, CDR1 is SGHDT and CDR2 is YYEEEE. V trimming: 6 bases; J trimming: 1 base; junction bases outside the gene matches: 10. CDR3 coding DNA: TGTGCCAGCACCCTCAGGACTAGCGGGTTTCGCACAGATACGCAGTATTTT. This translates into CASTLRTSGFRTDTQYF.

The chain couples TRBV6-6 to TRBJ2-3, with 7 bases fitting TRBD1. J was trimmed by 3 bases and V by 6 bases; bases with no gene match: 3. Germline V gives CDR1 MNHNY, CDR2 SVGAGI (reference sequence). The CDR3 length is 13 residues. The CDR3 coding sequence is TGTGCCAGCAGCCGACAGGGAACAGATACGCAGTATTTT. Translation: CASSRQGTDTQYF.

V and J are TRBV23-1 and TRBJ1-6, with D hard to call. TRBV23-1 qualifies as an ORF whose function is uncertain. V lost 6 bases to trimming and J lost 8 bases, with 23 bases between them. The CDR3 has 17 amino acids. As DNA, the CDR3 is TGCGCCAGCAGCAGAACCACGGAGGCAGACTCATATTCACCCCTCCACTTT. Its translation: CASSRTTEADSYSPLHF.

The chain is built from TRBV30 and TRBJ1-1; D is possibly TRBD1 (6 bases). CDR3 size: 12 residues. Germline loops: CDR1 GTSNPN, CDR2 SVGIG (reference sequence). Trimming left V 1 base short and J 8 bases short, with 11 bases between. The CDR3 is CAWSADRREAFF. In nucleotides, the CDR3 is TGTGCCTGGAGTGCCGACAGGAGGGAAGCTTTCTTT.

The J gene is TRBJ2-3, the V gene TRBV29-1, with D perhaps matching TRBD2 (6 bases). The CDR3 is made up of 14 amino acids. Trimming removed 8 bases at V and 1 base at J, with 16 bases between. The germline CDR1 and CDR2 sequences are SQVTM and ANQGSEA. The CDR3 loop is CSHAGLGGTDTQYF. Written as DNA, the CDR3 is TGCAGCCACGCGGGGTTAGGAGGCACAGATACGCAGTATTTT.

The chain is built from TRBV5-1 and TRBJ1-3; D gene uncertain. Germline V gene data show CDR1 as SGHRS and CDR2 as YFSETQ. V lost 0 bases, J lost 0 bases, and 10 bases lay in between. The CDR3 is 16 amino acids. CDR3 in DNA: TGCGCCAGCAGCTTGGGAGGGAAGGGCTCTGGAAACACCATATATTTT. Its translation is CASSLGGKGSGNTIYF.

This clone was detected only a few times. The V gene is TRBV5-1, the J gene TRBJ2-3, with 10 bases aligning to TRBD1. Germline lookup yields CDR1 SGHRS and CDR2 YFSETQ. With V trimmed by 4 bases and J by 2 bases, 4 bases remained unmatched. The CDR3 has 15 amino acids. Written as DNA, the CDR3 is TGCGCCAGCAGCCAGCGACAGGGGGCCACAGATACGCAGTATTTT. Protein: CASSQRQGATDTQYF.

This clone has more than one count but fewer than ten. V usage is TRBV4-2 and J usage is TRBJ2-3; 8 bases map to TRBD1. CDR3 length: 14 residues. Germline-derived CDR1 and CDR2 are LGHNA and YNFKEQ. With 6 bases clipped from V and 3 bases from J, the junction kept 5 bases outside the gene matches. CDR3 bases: TGTGCCAGCAGACCCGGACAGGGAACAGATACGCAGTATTTT. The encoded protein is CASRPGQGTDTQYF.

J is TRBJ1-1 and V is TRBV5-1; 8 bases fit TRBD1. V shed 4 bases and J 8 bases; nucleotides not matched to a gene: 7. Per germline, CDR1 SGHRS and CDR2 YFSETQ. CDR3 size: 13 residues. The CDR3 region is CASSPGQGPEAFF. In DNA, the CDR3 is TGCGCCAGCAGCCCTGGACAGGGCCCCGAAGCTTTCTTT.

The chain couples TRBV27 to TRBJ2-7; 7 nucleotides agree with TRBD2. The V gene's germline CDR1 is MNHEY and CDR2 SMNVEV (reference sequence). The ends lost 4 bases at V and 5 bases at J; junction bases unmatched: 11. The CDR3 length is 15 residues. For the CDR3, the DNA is TGTGCCAGCAGTTCGGCTAGGCGGGAGTACGACGAGCAGTACTTC. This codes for CASSSARREYDEQYF.